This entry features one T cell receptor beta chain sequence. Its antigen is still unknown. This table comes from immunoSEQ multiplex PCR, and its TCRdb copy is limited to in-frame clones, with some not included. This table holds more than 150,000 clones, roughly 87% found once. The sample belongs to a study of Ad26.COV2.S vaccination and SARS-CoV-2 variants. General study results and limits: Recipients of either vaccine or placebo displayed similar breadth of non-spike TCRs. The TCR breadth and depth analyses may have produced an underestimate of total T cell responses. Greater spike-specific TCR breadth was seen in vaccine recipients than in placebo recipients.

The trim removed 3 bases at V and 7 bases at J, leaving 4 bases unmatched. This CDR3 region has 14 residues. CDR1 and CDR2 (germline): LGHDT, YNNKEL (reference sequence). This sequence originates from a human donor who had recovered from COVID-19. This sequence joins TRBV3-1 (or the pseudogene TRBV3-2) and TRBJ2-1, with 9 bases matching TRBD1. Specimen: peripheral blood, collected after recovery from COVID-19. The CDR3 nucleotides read TGTGCCAGCAGCCAGCGGACAGGGGAGAATGAGCAGTTCTTC. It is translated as CASSQRTGENEQFF.